This entry lists 18 T cell receptor beta chains sequenced from one sample in a study of shared clonotypes between healthy human individuals. Method: immunoSEQ multiplex PCR; TCRdb's copy keeps in-frame clones and lacks some. The profile shows about 2 million clones, roughly 94% of them singletons. Sequencing input: naive CD4+ T cells sorted from blood. Subset indicated: CD45RA+ positively selected. These receptors were taken from a man aged 18-30 years in good health.

J is TRBJ1-1 and V is TRBV29-1, with a tentative D call TRBD1 (5 bases). V dropped 5 bases and J dropped 5 bases, with 15 bases sitting between them. The CDR3 consists of 13 residues. Germline assignment: CDR1 SQVTM and CDR2 ANQGSEA. The CDR3 coding sequence is TGCAGCGTTAAACAGGACGGAGGGACTGAAGCTTTCTTT. Amino acids: CSVKQDGGTEAFF.

The chain joins TRBV6-1 to TRBJ2-3; 9 nucleotides align to TRBD1. CDR3 length: 13 residues. V trimming: 6 bases; J trimming: 6 bases; junction bases outside the gene matches: 4. The germline V gene encodes CDR1 MNHNS and CDR2 SASEGT. In nucleotides, the CDR3 is TGTGCCAGCAGGGGGACAGGGTTCGATACGCAGTATTTT. Translation gives CASRGTGFDTQYF.

This clone was observed a single time. CDR3 sequence: CASSERQGRGSNQPQHF. The CDR3 coding sequence is TGTGCCAGCAGTGAAAGACAGGGGAGGGGTAGCAATCAGCCCCAGCATTTT. J is TRBJ1-5 and V is TRBV2; TRBD1 agrees at 8 bases. In germline, CDR1 is SNHLY, CDR2 FYNNEI. V shed 2 bases, J shed 0 bases, and the junction held 6 bases outside the gene matches. This CDR3 region has 17 residues.

The chain has TRBV9 and TRBJ1-2, with TRBD1 matching over 7 bases. CDR1 is SGDLS and CDR2 is YYNGEE in the germline V gene. Unmatched junction bases numbered 13, after V lost 3 bases and J lost 2 bases. This CDR3 has 17 residues. CDR3: CASSGGVTGLRNYGYTF. The CDR3 bases are TGTGCCAGCAGCGGAGGAGTGACAGGGCTTCGAAACTATGGCTACACCTTC.

The CDR3 protein is CASSVEAGPYNEQFF. CDR3 coding DNA: TGTGCCAGCAGCGTAGAAGCGGGGCCGTACAATGAGCAGTTCTTC. The chain has TRBV9 and TRBJ2-1; TRBD2 matches at 7 bases. J was trimmed by 4 bases and V by 0 bases; bases with no gene match: 4. The CDR3 loop spans 15 amino acids. From germline, CDR1 is SGDLS and CDR2 YYNGEE.

This clone was detected only once. CDR3 bases: TGTGCCAGCAGTCCCAATCAGGGAAACTATGGCTACACCTTC. Residues: CASSPNQGNYGYTF. J is TRBJ1-2 and V is TRBV28, with D possibly matching TRBD1 (5 bases). The V gene lost 5 bases and the J gene lost 2 bases, with 12 bases spanning the gap. CDR3 length: 14 residues. From germline, CDR1 is MDHEN and CDR2 SYDVKM.

The chain couples TRBV7-6 to TRBJ2-6, with 8 bases identical to TRBD1. CDR3 length equals 19 residues. With 2 bases clipped from V and 0 bases from J, the junction kept 9 bases outside the gene matches. Germline V gene lookup returns CDR1 SGHVS and CDR2 FNYEAQ. CDR3 sequence: CASSLQGATEYSGANVLTF. Written as DNA, the CDR3 is TGTGCCAGCAGCTTACAGGGGGCGACCGAATACTCTGGGGCCAACGTCCTGACTTTC.

In regard to this clone: Other DNA sequences of this sample code for an identical CDR3. CDR3 region: CASSLGSGNTIYF. DNA of the CDR3: TGTGCCAGCAGTTTAGGGTCTGGAAACACCATATATTTT. V and J are TRBV27 and TRBJ1-3, with D hard to call. The CDR3 is 13 amino acids. V dropped 2 bases and J dropped 1 base, with 3 bases sitting between them. Germline-derived CDR1 and CDR2 are MNHEY and SMNVEV (reference sequence).

The V gene is TRBV27, the J gene TRBJ1-2; 9 nucleotides agree with TRBD1. Germline assignment: CDR1 MNHEY and CDR2 SMNVEV (reference sequence). The CDR3 runs to 15 residues. Trimming removed 6 bases from V and 8 bases from J; junction bases left unmatched: 13. The CDR3 region is CASSRSITGGEGYTF. The CDR3 region has the DNA TGTGCCAGCAGCCGGAGCATAACAGGGGGCGAAGGCTACACCTTC.

The chain recombines TRBV5-1 with TRBJ2-5, with D perhaps being TRBD1 or TRBD2 (5 bases each). Per the germline V gene, CDR1 is SGHRS and CDR2 is YFSETQ. V dropped 4 bases and J dropped 2 bases, with 15 bases sitting between them. The CDR3 length is 15 residues. CDR3 protein: CASSPLGTTQETQYF. The CDR3 coding sequence is TGCGCCAGCAGCCCCTTAGGGACCACTCAAGAGACCCAGTACTTC.

The chain links TRBV25-1 to TRBJ1-6, with TRBD1 as a possible D gene (5 bases). V was cut by 5 bases and J by 10 bases, with 9 bases left in between. This CDR3 spans 12 amino acids. Germline V gene lookup returns CDR1 MGHDK and CDR2 SYGVNS. The DNA of the CDR3 is TGTGCCAGCAGTATCACAGGATCACCCCTCCACTTT. It yields the protein CASSITGSPLHF.

The V gene is TRBV9, the J gene TRBJ2-5, with TRBD2 matching 13 bases. Unmatched junction bases numbered 4, after V lost 1 base and J lost 4 bases. The CDR3 is made up of 16 amino acids. The germline V gene encodes CDR1 SGDLS and CDR2 YYNGEE. The CDR3 sequence: CASSVTSGGAGETQYF. As DNA, the CDR3 is TGTGCCAGCAGCGTAACTAGCGGGGGGGCCGGAGAGACCCAGTACTTC.

The V gene is TRBV6-1, the J gene TRBJ2-1; D is unclear. V lost 7 bases, J lost 10 bases, and 17 bases lay in between. Germline V gives CDR1 MNHNS, CDR2 SASEGT. CDR3 length equals 13 residues. In DNA form, the CDR3 reads TGTGCCAGCAATTGGGCCAGTTCGATGGAGCAGTTCTTC. Encoded protein: CASNWASSMEQFF.

With regard to this clone: An end of the junction does not agree with germline; a read error may underlie this. V gene TRBV6-5 combines with J gene TRBJ1-4, with no clear D. CDR1 is MNHEY, CDR2 SVGAGI, per germline. The CDR3 has 14 amino acids. CDR3: CASSYFVTNEKLFF. As DNA, the CDR3 is TGTGCCAGCAGCTACTTTGTAACTAATGAAAAACTGTTTTTT.

This chain connects TRBV10-2 to TRBJ2-2, with D tentatively TRBD1 or TRBD2 (5 bases each). Germline lookup yields CDR1 WSHSY and CDR2 SAAADI. Trimming stripped 7 bases from V and 1 base from J, with 7 bases between. There are 13 residues in the CDR3. The chain's CDR3 is CASNGGNTGELFF. The CDR3 coding sequence is TGCGCCAGCAATGGGGGGAACACCGGGGAGCTGTTTTTT.

The rearrangement joins TRBV6-1 to TRBJ1-4; no clear D. Germline V CDR1 and CDR2: MNHNS, SASEGT. The CDR3 runs 11 residues. The ends were cut back, 2 bases at V and 5 bases at J, with 0 bases in the middle. CDR3 loop: CASSENEKLFF. The CDR3 DNA reads TGTGCCAGCAGTGAAAATGAAAAACTGTTTTTT.

The chain combines TRBV15 with TRBJ1-2; D gene ambiguous. Deletions cut 0 bases from V and 4 bases from J, with 12 bases between. Per the germline V gene, CDR1 is LNHNV and CDR2 is YYDKDF (reference sequence). The CDR3 is made up of 15 amino acids. The CDR3 sequence is CATSREGQPFYGYTF. CDR3 sequence (DNA): TGTGCCACCAGCAGAGAGGGTCAGCCTTTCTATGGCTACACCTTC.

The gene calls are TRBV4-1 and TRBJ2-7; 11 nucleotides agree with TRBD2. This CDR3 is 15 amino acids long. From germline, CDR1 is MGHRA and CDR2 YSYEKL. Trimming cost V 2 bases and J 0 bases; bases outside gene matches: 0. The CDR3 is CASSQTSGSSYEQYF. CDR3 DNA sequence: TGCGCCAGCAGCCAAACTAGCGGGAGCTCCTACGAGCAGTACTTC.